This passage covers 14 T cell receptor beta chains from one sample sequenced in a study of T cell changes during pregnancy in multiple sclerosis. The method was immunoSEQ multiplex PCR; TCRdb's version includes in-frame clones alone and lacks a portion of them. The profile shows around 40,000 clones, about 92% of them singletons. This specimen consisted of CD8+ T cells from peripheral blood mononuclear cells, obtained in the third trimester of pregnancy. These receptors came from a female donor with multiple sclerosis, enrolled in a pregnancy study.

The sample holds a few counts of this clone. The J gene is TRBJ1-1, the V gene TRBV11-2; D uncertain. The CDR3 loop spans 12 amino acids. V shed 6 bases and J shed 1 base, with 6 bases lying between them. Germline-derived CDR1 and CDR2 are SGHAT and FQNNGV. Here the CDR3 DNA reads TGTGCCAGCAGGCGAGGGAACACTGAAGCTTTCTTT. The encoded protein is CASRRGNTEAFF.

This clone is judged medium-sized. The CDR3 protein is CASSSDSRVIEQYF. In DNA form, the CDR3 reads TGTGCCAGCAGCTCGGACAGTAGGGTAATCGAGCAGTACTTC. The J gene is TRBJ2-7, the V gene TRBV7-9; D may be TRBD1 (6 bases). The CDR3 loop spans 14 amino acids. The germline V gene has CDR1 SEHNR and CDR2 FQNEAQ (reference sequence). The V end was cut by 4 bases, the J end by 6 bases, with 16 bases between.

V and J are TRBV15 and TRBJ1-4; TRBD1 matches at 7 bases. With V trimmed by 7 bases and J by 8 bases, 10 bases remained unmatched. CDR1 is LNHNV and CDR2 is YYDKDF in the germline V gene (reference sequence). CDR3 size: 14 residues. This CDR3 reads CATTHRGRGEKLFF. The CDR3, as DNA: TGTGCCACCACCCACAGGGGAAGGGGGGAAAAACTGTTTTTT.

By sample fraction, this clone is medium-sized. This chain connects TRBV6-4 to TRBJ2-3, with a weak D call TRBD1 (6 bases). Germline-derived CDR1 and CDR2 are MRHNA and SNTAGT. The germline V and J ends were trimmed by 3 bases and 3 bases, with 10 bases remaining between them. CDR3 length: 14 residues. The CDR3 protein is CASSEGGMTDTQYF. DNA for the CDR3: TGTGCCAGCAGTGAAGGGGGAATGACAGATACGCAGTATTTT.

This rearrangement joins TRBV19 to TRBJ2-4, with 7 bases lining up with TRBD1. Germline V gene lookup returns CDR1 LNHDA and CDR2 SQIVND (reference sequence). V shed 2 bases, J shed 0 bases, and the junction held 4 bases outside the gene matches. The CDR3 extends over 16 amino acids. The CDR3 DNA is TGTGCCAGTAGTATATATCAGGGGGAAGCCAAAAACATTCAGTACTTC. It encodes CASSIYQGEAKNIQYF. The variable domain in full, with the rest retrieved from reference TRBV19 and TRBJ2-4, is DGGITQSPKYLFRKEGQNVTLSCEQNLNHDAMYWYRQDPGQGLRLIYYSQIVNDFQKGDIAEGYSVSREKKESFPLTVTSAQKNPTAFYLCASSIYQGEAKNIQYFGAGTRLSVL.

This sequence joins TRBV7-9 and TRBJ2-1, with 11 bases aligning to TRBD2. Germline values: CDR1 SEHNR, CDR2 FQNEAQ (reference sequence). The CDR3 contains 15 residues. J lost 9 bases, V lost 5 bases, and 9 bases had no gene match. The chain's CDR3 is CASSGASGRMGEQFF. In DNA, the CDR3 is TGTGCCAGCAGCGGAGCTAGCGGGAGGATGGGTGAGCAGTTCTTC.

The chain joins TRBV30 to TRBJ2-1, with 10 bases aligning to TRBD2. Unmatched junction bases numbered 14, after V lost 5 bases and J lost 7 bases. CDR3 length: 16 residues. Germline assignment: CDR1 GTSNPN and CDR2 SVGIG (reference sequence). The chain's CDR3 is CAWDLGSSGSENEQFF. CDR3 coding DNA: TGTGCCTGGGATCTGGGATCTAGCGGGAGCGAAAATGAGCAGTTCTTC.

The V and J genes are TRBV2 and TRBJ2-1; 9 bases are shared with TRBD2. Trimming at V came to 4 bases and at J to 7 bases, leaving 11 bases not matched to a gene. This CDR3 has 16 amino acids. Germline CDR1 SNHLY, CDR2 FYNNEI. DNA for the CDR3: TGTGCCAGCAGTGTCCTCCTGGCGGGAGGGCTTAATGAGCAGTTCTTC. Translation gives CASSVLLAGGLNEQFF.

The chain uses TRBV9 and TRBJ2-7; tentative D call: TRBD1 (6 bases). The CDR3 has 15 amino acids. The V gene's germline CDR1 is SGDLS and CDR2 YYNGEE. V was shortened by 0 bases and J by 1 base, with 11 bases between the two germline ends. As DNA, the CDR3 is TGTGCCAGCAGCGTAGATGGGACACCATCCTACGAGCAGTACTTC. It yields the protein CASSVDGTPSYEQYF.

V and J are TRBV6-6 and TRBJ1-1, with D tentatively TRBD1 (6 bases). This CDR3 is built from 15 residues. The V gene lost 0 bases and the J gene lost 8 bases, with 16 bases spanning the gap. Germline assignment: CDR1 MNHNY and CDR2 SVGAGI (reference sequence). This CDR3 is CASSYSSKGVGEAFF. The CDR3 coding sequence is TGTGCCAGCAGTTACTCGTCCAAGGGGGTTGGAGAAGCTTTCTTT.

The chain employs TRBV7-3 and TRBJ2-1, with TRBD2 identical over 11 bases. Germline CDR1 and CDR2: SGHTA and FQGTGA. The CDR3 loop spans 14 amino acids. V trimming: 6 bases; J trimming: 9 bases; junction bases outside the gene matches: 7. Written as DNA, the CDR3 is TGTGCCAGCAGTAAGACTAGCGGGAAGCCTGAGCAGTTCTTC. It encodes CASSKTSGKPEQFF.

The V gene is TRBV19, the J gene TRBJ2-7; TRBD1 might be the D (7 bases). The CDR3 covers 16 residues. The V end lost 5 bases, the J end lost 1 base, and 18 bases lay between the germline ends. The germline V gene encodes CDR1 LNHDA and CDR2 SQIVND (reference sequence). As DNA, the CDR3 is TGTGCCAGTAGTTTCGTAACAGGGGAGGTTTCCTACGAGCAGTACTTC. As protein: CASSFVTGEVSYEQYF.

This chain uses TRBV19 with TRBJ2-7; TRBD2 aligns across 7 bases. The CDR3 is 13 residues long. With 4 bases clipped from V and 3 bases from J, the junction kept 3 bases outside the gene matches. The germline V gene has CDR1 LNHDA and CDR2 SQIVND (reference sequence). DNA for the CDR3: TGTGCCAGTAGTACTCTAGCGGACTACGAGCAGTACTTC. Protein product: CASSTLADYEQYF.

V is TRBV19 and J is TRBJ2-5, with 12 bases identical to TRBD2. The germline CDR1 and CDR2 sequences are LNHDA and SQIVND (reference sequence). The V gene end was trimmed by 7 bases and the J gene end by 3 bases; junction bases not matched to a gene: 3. The CDR3 covers 14 residues. In DNA form, the CDR3 reads TGTGCCAGTACGAGACTAGCGGGAGAAGAGACCCAGTACTTC. Its translation is CASTRLAGEETQYF.